One TCR beta chain is described in this entry. This clonotype appeared a few times. The antigen it recognizes is unknown. No base qualities exist here, and no much larger clone lies one base off it. This entry belongs to a study of identical twins listed by TCRdb under 2016. Some background on the complete study: To test whether fetal clonotypes persist, the study used deep sequencing on TCR alpha and beta repertoires from monozygotic twins, unrelated adults of various ages, and cord blood. Replicate twin experiments were performed at different times using different library preparation protocols to rule out contamination.

Broad study findings and their caveats: Out-of-frame TCR alpha sequences shared between twins showed an excess of low generation-probability sequences compared with coincidental sharing between unrelated individuals. In monozygotic twins, recombination models systematically underestimated out-of-frame TCR alpha sharing, but the models matched the sharing seen between unrelated individuals. Abundant cord blood beta clonotypes carried fewer insertions; young adult naive repertoires showed a weaker similar trend, while memory repertoires showed none. Because the same donors could not be followed over many years, the conclusions depended on cross-sectional statistical analysis. Invariant T cells such as MAIT and iNKT could partly confound zero-insertion analyses, though diverse VJ usage argued against this for most clonotypes. A weaker excess of twin sharing was found in beta out-of-frame sequences because the signal-to-noise ratio was lowered by fewer shared sequences.

Libraries were constructed by 5' RACE. These reads were obtained on an Illumina HiSeq 2000. A universal primer binding site was added through template switching, and the final cDNA carried a unique molecular identifier so that TCR cDNA molecules could be counted accurately. First-strand cDNA for TCR alpha and beta chains was synthesized from specific primers in the conserved constant-segment region. To control for contamination, every cDNA library was double barcoded, receiving both a SMART-Mk sample barcode and Illumina barcodes. TruSeq adapter sequences and Illumina sample barcodes were added in two successive PCR steps. TCR alpha and beta cDNA libraries were sequenced on the Illumina HiSeq platform with custom primers. In the source study's methods: MiGEC was used to process raw reads and extract unique molecular identifiers, and MiXCR was used to find CDR3 positions. For each individual, recombination models were inferred using an EM algorithm with the repgenHMM and IGoR tools. Shared clonotype analysis was performed with the tcR package in R, normalizing sharing by the product of cloneset sizes. Out-of-frame nonproductive sequences were analyzed to study raw recombination free of thymic and clonal selection effects. The raw public reads went through TCRdb reprocessing: fastp at Q25, MiXCR clone calling, in-frame beta chains kept. Records with the same CDR3 protein are collapsed into one entry carrying the most frequent genes and DNA. In this record, the V and J calls reflect TCRdb's handling and not the investigators' own analysis. The sample table lists some 250,000 distinct CDR3 sequences, 10% to 15% of them with a count of one. In total, the top ten clones hold 4% to 5% of the sample.

Every donor in the study was a healthy Caucasian. The twin cohort consisted of three pairs of female monozygotic twins, all aged about 18 to 29 years. Miltenyi CD45RO+ enrichment and human naive T-cell isolation kits were used to isolate memory (CD45RO+) and naive T cells from PBMC. This sample was also put to use in a study of yellow fever vaccine responses in identical twins. The second paper states: The authors reported that the T cell response to vaccination in identical twins appeared partly convergent and partly personalized. Focusing on identical twins, the study followed the T cell clones that responded to the vaccine, and did so with precision.

The specimen was memory (CD45RO+) T cells sorted from blood. The meaning of the sample's cell subset or site label: CD45RO+ enriched T cells. This sequence was found in a woman under 30 in good health.

The DNA sequence reads TGCGCCAGCAGCTTGTCTGGACAGGGGGGTAGCGAGCAGTACTTC. It specifies CASSLSGQGGSEQYF. The chain uses TRBV5-1 and TRBJ2-7; 10 central nucleotides agree with TRBD1. The CDR3 runs 15 amino acids, cysteine and phenylalanine included. Of the read, only the CDR3 DNA is kept; its 45 bases are in frame from base 1. The germline V gene provides CDR1 SGHRS and CDR2 YFSETQ. Trimming leaves V shorter by 1 base and J shorter by 6 bases, with the junction holding 7 bases beyond the gene matches.